The rows below give T cell receptor beta chains drawn from one sample of a study of CD8 T cells in Susac syndrome. Each CDR3 protein is one row after TCRdb ran MiXCR on the immunoSEQ multiplex PCR reads. The table records approximately 110,000 distinct CDR3 sequences, roughly 93% of them present only once. Sequenced: CD8+ T cells from PBMCs. The receptors originated from a human donor with multiple sclerosis. The CDR3 runs from the conserved cysteine through the conserved F or W. The D gene is left open where the match is weak. Size is omitted from some rows. Given values are once, few, many or a class for expanded clones.

j_call,d_call,v_call,clone_size,cdr3_nt,cdr3_aa
TRBJ1-2,-,TRBV3-1,once,TGTGCCAGCAGCCCCCCAAGGAAGAAATATGGCTACACCTTC,CASSPPRKKYGYTF
TRBJ1-5,-,TRBV7-9,-,TGTGCCAGCAGCGCCGTGGGGGCGGGCAATCAGCCCCAGCATTTT,CASSAVGAGNQPQHF
TRBJ2-3,TRBD2,TRBV11-2,-,TGTGCCAGCAGCTTAGATCCGGGAGGGTCTTTCCCTTTTACGCAGTATTTT,CASSLDPGGSFPFTQYF
TRBJ2-7,-,TRBV27,-,TGTGCCAGCAGTTACTCGGGGGTCCCCTACGAGCAGTACTTC,CASSYSGVPYEQYF
TRBJ1-5,-,TRBV7-2,-,TGTGCCAGCAGCTTAGGCCAGGCCCCCAATCAGCCCCAGCATTTT,CASSLGQAPNQPQHF
TRBJ1-2,-,TRBV12-3/TRBV12-4,-,TGTGCCAGCAGTTCTGGCAGGGAGGTCTATGGCTACACCTTC,CASSSGREVYGYTF
TRBJ1-1,-,TRBV19,-,TGTGCCAGTAAGGTTTCCCGCTCATGGGAGACTGAAGCTTTCTTT,CASKVSRSWETEAFF
TRBJ1-1,-,TRBV13,-,TGTGCCAGCAGCCGCCAACAGGGAGGCACTGAAGCTTTCTTT,CASSRQQGGTEAFF
TRBJ1-5,TRBD1,TRBV19,-,TGTGCCAGTACCTGGAGTGGGACAGGGAATCAGCCCCAGCATTTT,CASTWSGTGNQPQHF
TRBJ1-2,-,TRBV20-1,-,TGCAGTCTACCACCCGGGAGGAAAGGTGGCTACACCTTC,CSLPPGRKGGYTF
TRBJ1-2,-,TRBV2,-,TGTGCCAGCGACACCCGTGACTATGGCTACACCTTC,CASDTRDYGYTF
TRBJ2-7,TRBD1,TRBV4-1,-,TGCGCCAGCAGCCTACAGGGGCCCCAGGGGAACTACGAGCAGTACTTC,CASSLQGPQGNYEQYF
TRBJ1-2,-,TRBV7-9,-,TGTGCCAGCAGCTCTGGGCACTATGGCTACACCTTC,CASSSGHYGYTF
TRBJ1-2,-,TRBV30,-,TGTGCCTGGAAAGGTGGGGGGGACTATGGCTACACCTTC,CAWKGGGDYGYTF
TRBJ1-4,TRBD1,TRBV18,once,TGTGCCAGCTCACTACCAGAAGACAGGGGGCGCGATGAAAAACTGTTTTTT,CASSLPEDRGRDEKLFF
TRBJ2-7,TRBD1,TRBV5-1,-,TGCGCCAGCAGGGCGGACAGGACCTACGAGCAGTACTTC,CASRADRTYEQYF
TRBJ2-3,-,TRBV5-6,-,TGTGCCAGCGAGAAGGTCACAGATACGCAGTATTTT,CASEKVTDTQYF
TRBJ2-1,-,TRBV9,few,TGTGCCAGCAGCCCACCAGGGTTGTGGTCCAATGAGCAGTTCTTC,CASSPPGLWSNEQFF
TRBJ1-4,-,TRBV9,-,TGTGCCAGCAGCGTAGGCGGATTCGGCGAGGGTGAAAAACTGTTTTTT,CASSVGGFGEGEKLFF
TRBJ1-2,TRBD1,TRBV27,-,TGTGCCAGTCGACAGGGGATGTATGGCTACACCTTC,CASRQGMYGYTF
TRBJ2-5,TRBD1,TRBV6-6,-,TGTGCCAGCAGCCTCAGGGGGTCGGGGGAGACCCAGTACTTC,CASSLRGSGETQYF
TRBJ1-2,-,TRBV18,-,TGTGCCAGCTCCCCAAACCCGGCAGGGAATGGCTACACCTTC,CASSPNPAGNGYTF
TRBJ1-3,-,TRBV4-1,-,TGCGCCAGCAGCCAAGATGGGGCAGGGGCGTACTCTGGAAACACCATATATTTT,CASSQDGAGAYSGNTIYF
TRBJ2-5,TRBD1,TRBV9,once,TGTGCCAGCAGCGTAGAGGGGGACAGGGAGCTCCAAGAGACCCAGTACTTC,CASSVEGDRELQETQYF
TRBJ2-1,TRBD1,TRBV24-1,-,TGTGCCACAATAGGACCCGAAGGGACAGGGTTTGATGAGCAGTTCTTC,CATIGPEGTGFDEQFF
TRBJ2-7,-,TRBV2,once,TGTGCCAGCAGTGAGGGAGTAGTCGAGCAGTACTTC,CASSEGVVEQYF
TRBJ2-7,TRBD1,TRBV4-2,-,TGTGCCAGCAGCCCTTGGACAGGGTCCTACGAGCAGTACTTC,CASSPWTGSYEQYF
TRBJ1-5,-,TRBV5-6,-,TGTGCCAGCAGCTCGGGACACGGCAATCAGCCCCAGCATTTT,CASSSGHGNQPQHF
TRBJ2-5,TRBD1,TRBV12-3/TRBV12-4,-,TGTGCCAGCAGTGGGGGGACAGGGGACCAAGAGACCCAGTACTTC,CASSGGTGDQETQYF
TRBJ2-1,TRBD2,TRBV13,once,TGTGCCAGCAGCCCTATAGGACTAGCGGAGAGTGATGAGCAGTTCTTC,CASSPIGLAESDEQFF
TRBJ2-1,TRBD2,TRBV7-2,-,TGTGCCAGCCCCCCCCAACGATTCGGGCTAGCGGGAGCGGATGAGCAGTTCTTC,CASPPQRFGLAGADEQFF
TRBJ1-4,TRBD1,TRBV12-3/TRBV12-4,-,TGTGCCAGCAGTTTTGGGGGCTGGAGGACAGGGAGTCTTGAAAAACTGTTTTTT,CASSFGGWRTGSLEKLFF
TRBJ2-4,TRBD1,TRBV11-2,-,TGTGCCAGCAGCGGGACAGGGGTACGGAACATTCAGTACTTC,CASSGTGVRNIQYF
TRBJ2-3,-,TRBV7-3,-,TGTGCCAGCAGCTTATCCGATCCCTACAGGGGCACAGATACGCAGTATTTT,CASSLSDPYRGTDTQYF
TRBJ2-1,-,TRBV29-1,-,TGCAGCGTTGTTTTCTGGTTCGCAGGGAAGGATGAGCAGTTCTTC,CSVVFWFAGKDEQFF
TRBJ2-1,-,TRBV12-3/TRBV12-4,-,TGTGCCAGCAGCAAAGGGCAGGGGGGAAGCTCCTACAATGAGCAGTTCTTC,CASSKGQGGSSYNEQFF
TRBJ2-7,-,TRBV6-1,-,TGTGCCAGCAGTCACAGGGATTACGAGCAGTACTTC,CASSHRDYEQYF
TRBJ1-1,-,TRBV3-1,-,TGTGCCAGCAGCCAGGAAAGGGACTGGAATACTGAAGCTTTCTTT,CASSQERDWNTEAFF
TRBJ1-1,-,TRBV5-4,-,TGTGCCAGCAGCGACGGAAAGAACACTGAAGCTTTCTTT,CASSDGKNTEAFF
TRBJ1-5,-,TRBV28,-,TGTGCCAGCAGTTTATTGGGGAATCAGCCCCAGCATTTT,CASSLLGNQPQHF
TRBJ1-5,-,TRBV7-8,once,TGTGCCAGCAGCTTACGGGGTTTGGGCAGCAATCAGCCCCAGCATTTT,CASSLRGLGSNQPQHF
TRBJ1-3,TRBD1,TRBV5-1,-,TGCGCCAGCAGCGCGGGACGGGACAGCTCTGGAAACACCATATATTTT,CASSAGRDSSGNTIYF